Below are 30 T cell receptor beta chains sequenced from a single sample in a study of OX40 agonist ivuxolimab in advanced cancers. The protocol was immunoSEQ multiplex PCR, while the TCRdb copy is restricted to in-frame clones and leaves out a portion. The sample lists roughly 56,000 clones; 85% to 90% were seen once. The sample was CD4+ or CD8+ T cells sorted from blood, taken in a trial of the OX40 agonist ivuxolimab. These receptors were obtained from an adult with an advanced solid tumor such as melanoma, head and neck, liver or kidney cancer.

The rearrangement joins TRBV6-1 to TRBJ2-7, with TRBD1 identical over 8 bases. The CDR3 is 15 amino acids. The V and J ends lost 4 bases and 0 bases, in that order; junction bases with no gene match: 5. Germline loops: CDR1 MNHNS, CDR2 SASEGT. The CDR3 DNA is TGTGCCAGCAGTGTACCAGGGGGCCCCTCCTACGAGCAGTACTTC. Its translation is CASSVPGGPSYEQYF.

This clone was recorded a few times. This chain joins TRBV5-6 and TRBJ2-5; TRBD1 is a possible D gene (5 bases). Germline loops: CDR1 SGHDT, CDR2 YYEEEE. Trimming cost V 0 bases and J 5 bases, with 5 bases left between them. The CDR3 sequence is 12 residues long. The CDR3 loop reads CASSLEGETQYF. CDR3 nucleotides: TGTGCCAGCAGCTTGGAGGGGGAGACCCAGTACTTC.

The J gene is TRBJ1-2, the V gene TRBV6-5; D is undetermined. The germline V gene encodes CDR1 MNHEY and CDR2 SVGAGI. V lost 5 bases and J 0 bases, leaving 13 bases between the germline ends. The CDR3 spans 15 residues. CDR3 protein: CASSTTRSANYGYTF. The CDR3 DNA is TGTGCCAGCAGTACAACCAGGTCAGCTAACTATGGCTACACCTTC.

The genes are TRBV15 and TRBJ1-1, with D unresolved. The CDR3 is made up of 13 amino acids. The V end lost 1 base, the J end lost 0 bases, and 3 bases lay between the germline ends. Germline assignment: CDR1 LNHNV and CDR2 YYDKDF (reference sequence). The CDR3 is CATSRGVNTEAFF. The CDR3 DNA sequence: TGTGCCACCAGCAGAGGGGTGAACACTGAAGCTTTCTTT.

The rearrangement uses TRBV12-5 and TRBJ2-7; D possibly corresponds to TRBD1 (6 bases). With 3 bases removed from V and 4 bases from J, the gap between germline ends came to 16 bases. CDR1 LGHNT and CDR2 FRNRAP come from the germline V gene. There are 15 residues in the CDR3. CDR3 bases: TGTGCTAGTGGTTTTGAAGGACAGTCTCATTACGAGCAGTACTTC. It specifies CASGFEGQSHYEQYF.

The chain combines TRBV29-1 with TRBJ2-1, with 7 bases matching TRBD1. Unmatched junction bases numbered 7, after V lost 2 bases and J lost 6 bases. CDR1 is SQVTM, CDR2 ANQGSEA, per germline. The CDR3 has 14 residues. The CDR3 spells CSVEPRQGGNEQFF. For the CDR3, the DNA is TGCAGCGTTGAACCTAGACAGGGTGGCAATGAGCAGTTCTTC.

The J gene is TRBJ2-5, the V gene TRBV6-5; D gene unclear. CDR1 is MNHEY, CDR2 SVGAGI, per germline. The V end lost 4 bases, the J end lost 4 bases, and 10 bases lay between the germline ends. This CDR3 is 13 amino acids long. CDR3 amino acids: CASSSGPTETQYF. In DNA, the CDR3 is TGTGCCAGCAGTTCAGGACCGACAGAGACCCAGTACTTC.

The V and J genes are TRBV7-2 and TRBJ2-5; 9 bases match TRBD2. This CDR3 contains 14 residues. Germline CDR1 and CDR2: SGHTA and FQGNSA. V trimming: 5 bases; J trimming: 3 bases; junction bases outside the gene matches: 4. CDR3 amino acids: CASSGAGGKETQYF. The CDR3 DNA reads TGTGCCAGCAGCGGGGCGGGAGGGAAAGAGACCCAGTACTTC.

The chain uses TRBV11-2 and TRBJ2-4; a possible D gene is TRBD2 (7 bases). Deletions cut 1 base from V and 1 base from J, with 17 bases between. The germline gives CDR1 SGHAT, CDR2 FQNNGV. This CDR3 is built from 18 residues. The CDR3: CASSLAGGPIWAKNIQYF. The CDR3 DNA sequence: TGTGCCAGCAGCTTAGCGGGGGGCCCCATATGGGCCAAAAACATTCAGTACTTC.

The chain carries TRBV30 and TRBJ2-3, with D perhaps matching TRBD1 (6 bases). V was pared by 5 bases and J by 2 bases, with 17 bases between. Germline assignment: CDR1 GTSNPN and CDR2 SVGIG (reference sequence). The CDR3 covers 15 residues. The CDR3 DNA follows: TGTGCCTGGGAGAGCGGAGGACAGCTCACAGATACGCAGTATTTT. It specifies CAWESGGQLTDTQYF.

The chain joins TRBV10-3 to TRBJ2-7; 9 positions match TRBD1. The CDR3 contains 15 residues. J was trimmed by 4 bases and V by 4 bases; bases with no gene match: 8. Germline assignment: CDR1 ENHRY and CDR2 SYGVKD. CDR3 sequence reads: CAISAGTGLGYEQYF. The DNA for the CDR3 is TGTGCCATCAGTGCCGGGACAGGGTTAGGTTACGAGCAGTACTTC.

V usage is TRBV5-1 and J usage is TRBJ2-1; D not resolved. CDR1 and CDR2 (germline): SGHRS, YFSETQ. V lost 6 bases, J lost 5 bases, and 12 bases lay in between. This CDR3 spans 13 amino acids. The CDR3 DNA reads TGCGCCAGCACACGGACCAGAGACAATGAGCAGTTCTTC. Its translation: CASTRTRDNEQFF.

CDR3 DNA sequence: TGTGCCAGCAGCCAGACTAGCGGGGGCTCTGGCGGGGAGCTGTTTTTT. It codes for CASSQTSGGSGGELFF. The rearrangement links TRBV11-2 to TRBJ2-2; 12 nucleotides align to TRBD2. V was clipped by 5 bases and J by 7 bases; unmatched bases: 8. The CDR3 has 16 amino acids. Germline CDR1 reads SGHAT; CDR2 reads FQNNGV.

This clone came up a few times. The V call is TRBV27, the J call TRBJ2-7; tentatively, D is TRBD2 (5 bases). Germline V gene data show CDR1 as MNHEY and CDR2 as SMNVEV (reference sequence). This CDR3 has 13 residues. Trimming cost V 5 bases and J 3 bases, with 11 bases left between them. The CDR3 DNA reads TGTGCCAGCAGTACTTTCGCGGGCTACGAGCAGTACTTC. Residues: CASSTFAGYEQYF.

This chain uses TRBV27 with TRBJ1-6; D unclear. The length of the CDR3 is 15 residues. V shed 3 bases and J shed 8 bases, with 14 bases lying between them. Germline loops: CDR1 MNHEY, CDR2 SMNVEV (reference sequence). This CDR3 is CASSFAAGRDSPLHF. CDR3 sequence (DNA): TGTGCCAGCAGTTTCGCCGCGGGTAGGGATTCACCCCTCCACTTT.

This chain uses TRBV30 with TRBJ2-5, with 10 bases fitting TRBD1. CDR1 and CDR2 (germline): GTSNPN, SVGIG (reference sequence). V was pared by 4 bases and J by 5 bases, with 4 bases of the junction left unmatched. The CDR3 is made up of 13 amino acids. The CDR3 here is CAWTGQGLETQYF. CDR3 DNA: TGTGCCTGGACGGGACAGGGGCTGGAGACCCAGTACTTC.

J is TRBJ2-7 and V is TRBV18, with D tentatively TRBD2 (6 bases). The CDR3 has 15 residues. V dropped 2 bases and J dropped 1 base, with 12 bases sitting between them. Germline V lookup: CDR1 KGHSH, CDR2 LQKENI. CDR3 sequence (DNA): TGTGCCAGCTCACCATCGGGGAGGAATTCCTACGAGCAGTACTTC. Translation: CASSPSGRNSYEQYF.

The chain has TRBV29-1 and TRBJ1-2, with no clear D. The CDR3 contains 12 residues. V lost 3 bases, J lost 11 bases, and 16 bases lay in between. Germline CDR1 is SQVTM and CDR2 is ANQGSEA. CDR3 loop: CSVEIMGAWYTF. The CDR3 nucleotides read TGCAGCGTTGAGATAATGGGCGCATGGTACACCTTC.

This sequence joins TRBV11-3 and TRBJ1-1, with TRBD1 matching 8 bases. The germline CDR1 and CDR2 sequences are SGHNT and YENEEA. The V gene end was trimmed by 4 bases and the J gene end by 8 bases; junction bases not matched to a gene: 6. This CDR3 has 13 amino acids. CDR3 nucleotides: TGTGCCAGCAGCTCCGTAACAGGGGGAGAAGCTTTCTTT. This codes for CASSSVTGGEAFF.

A word on this clone: Distinct nucleotide sequences in the sample also encode this CDR3. This rearrangement joins TRBV5-1 to TRBJ1-1; possibly TRBD1 for D (6 bases). Trimming took 0 bases from V and 8 from J, leaving 11 bases between them. The CDR3 spans 13 residues. Germline assignment: CDR1 SGHRS and CDR2 YFSETQ. The CDR3 is CASSLAGQGEAFF. In nucleotides, the CDR3 is TGCGCCAGCAGCTTGGCGGGGCAGGGGGAAGCTTTCTTT.

The chain couples TRBV2 to TRBJ1-2, with TRBD1 as a possible D gene (5 bases). The CDR3 loop spans 14 amino acids. CDR1 is SNHLY, CDR2 FYNNEI, per germline. V gave up 1 base and J gave up 4 bases, with 10 bases separating them. CDR3 in DNA: TGTGCCAGCAGTGAAGAGGCAGGGCCCTATGGCTACACCTTC. It codes for CASSEEAGPYGYTF.

This chain links TRBV6-4 with TRBJ1-1; 7 bases fit TRBD1. Germline V gene data show CDR1 as MRHNA and CDR2 as SNTAGT. Trimming took 6 bases from V and 4 from J; bases not matched to a gene: 5. This CDR3 is built from 13 residues. This CDR3 reads CASRRQGGTEAFF. DNA of the CDR3: TGTGCCAGCAGACGACAGGGCGGCACTGAAGCTTTCTTT.

The J gene is TRBJ1-6, the V gene TRBV19; no reliable D call. The CDR3 is 14 amino acids. CDR1 is LNHDA and CDR2 is SQIVND in the germline V gene (reference sequence). V was pared by 6 bases and J by 0 bases, with 6 bases between. The CDR3 is CASRQSSYNSPLHF. CDR3 in DNA: TGTGCCAGTAGACAGAGCTCCTATAATTCACCCCTCCACTTT.

The gene calls are TRBV18 and TRBJ2-5; 7 bases line up with TRBD2. Germline assignment: CDR1 KGHSH and CDR2 LQKENI. Trimming at V came to 3 bases and at J to 5 bases, leaving 9 bases not matched to a gene. The CDR3 extends over 15 amino acids. CDR3: CASSPQASGGETQYF. The CDR3 DNA is TGTGCCAGCTCACCGCAGGCTAGCGGAGGGGAGACCCAGTACTTC.

The V and J genes are TRBV5-5 and TRBJ2-7; 9 positions agree with TRBD1. The trim removed 4 bases at V and 3 bases at J, leaving 8 bases unmatched. The CDR3 is 15 amino acids. Germline V gene sequence: CDR1 SGHKS, CDR2 YYEKEE (reference sequence). Here the CDR3 reads CASSITGTGNYEQYF. Here the CDR3 DNA reads TGTGCCAGCAGCATAACCGGGACAGGGAACTACGAGCAGTACTTC.

The chain uses TRBV29-1 and TRBJ1-1; 9 positions agree with TRBD1. The length of the CDR3 is 11 residues. Germline CDR1 reads SQVTM; CDR2 reads ANQGSEA. V was pared by 4 bases and J by 11 bases, with 5 bases of the junction left unmatched. The CDR3 sequence: CSVAGTGWAFF. The CDR3 DNA reads as TGCAGCGTTGCAGGGACAGGGTGGGCTTTCTTT.

CDR3 nucleotides: TGTGCCAGTAGTAGGGTGAATACAGATACGCAGTATTTT. Its protein is CASSRVNTDTQYF. The gene calls are TRBV19 and TRBJ2-3; D gene unclear. This CDR3 is 13 amino acids long. Trimming took 4 bases from V and 3 from J, leaving 8 bases between them. Germline V gene lookup returns CDR1 LNHDA and CDR2 SQIVND (reference sequence).

The chain couples TRBV15 to TRBJ1-4; D is possibly TRBD1 (6 bases). The CDR3 totals 15 residues. The germline V gene has CDR1 LNHNV and CDR2 YYDKDF (reference sequence). V dropped 0 bases and J dropped 7 bases, with 12 bases sitting between them. CDR3 nucleotide sequence: TGTGCCACCAGCAGAGATGGGGGGCCTGGTGAAAAACTGTTTTTT. It yields the protein CATSRDGGPGEKLFF.

The chain combines TRBV28 with TRBJ1-1; 7 bases map to TRBD1. Germline V gene lookup returns CDR1 MDHEN and CDR2 SYDVKM. The CDR3 sequence is 13 residues long. The junction had 7 bases not matched to a gene; V was cut back by 6 bases and J by 6 bases. The CDR3 spells CASRPRTGSEAFF. The CDR3 DNA reads as TGTGCCAGCAGGCCCCGGACAGGCTCTGAAGCTTTCTTT.

The chain is built from TRBV29-1 and TRBJ2-7; unclear D gene. The CDR3 extends over 11 amino acids. V was trimmed by 5 bases and J by 0 bases, leaving 5 bases between them. The germline gives CDR1 SQVTM, CDR2 ANQGSEA. CDR3 in DNA: TGCAGCGTTTTGGCCTCCTACGAGCAGTACTTC. This sequence encodes CSVLASYEQYF.